Shown below are 20 T cell receptor beta chains from a single sample sequenced in a study of OX40 agonist ivuxolimab in advanced cancers. The table came from immunoSEQ multiplex PCR; TCRdb's copy has only in-frame clones and leaves some out. The sample has tens of thousands of clones, approximately 86% seen once. The material sequenced was CD4+ or CD8+ T cells sorted from blood, taken in a trial of the OX40 agonist ivuxolimab. The receptors were sampled from an adult with an advanced solid tumor such as melanoma, head and neck, liver or kidney cancer.

This chain connects TRBV11-2 to TRBJ1-3; D gene ambiguous. The ends were cut back, 6 bases at V and 0 bases at J, with 6 bases in the middle. The CDR3 has 13 residues. Germline CDR1 and CDR2: SGHAT and FQNNGV. The CDR3 nucleotides read TGTGCCAGCAGTGGGAGCTCTGGAAACACCATATATTTT. Its translation is CASSGSSGNTIYF.

The gene calls are TRBV5-1 and TRBJ2-5, with D perhaps given as TRBD1 or TRBD2 (5 bases each). The V and J ends lost 0 bases and 6 bases respectively, with 15 bases between them. The V gene's germline CDR1 is SGHRS and CDR2 YFSETQ. CDR3 length: 15 amino acids. The CDR3 loop is CASSLAGKGLKTQYF. The CDR3 nucleotides are TGCGCCAGCAGCTTGGCCGGGAAGGGGTTGAAGACCCAGTACTTC.

The gene calls are TRBV30 and TRBJ1-3; no reliable D call. Trimming removed 2 bases from V and 1 base from J, with 12 bases in between. This CDR3 spans 15 amino acids. Germline V CDR1 and CDR2: GTSNPN, SVGIG (reference sequence). The CDR3 region is CAWSSTRLSGNTIYF. The CDR3 region has the DNA TGTGCCTGGAGTTCCACACGACTTTCTGGAAACACCATATATTTT.

The chain recombines TRBV19 with TRBJ2-5; D may be TRBD2 (5 bases). Germline V gene sequence: CDR1 LNHDA, CDR2 SQIVND (reference sequence). CDR3 length: 14 amino acids. V was pared by 5 bases and J by 2 bases, with 12 bases between. CDR3 bases: TGTGCCAGTAGTCGGGCGGGCCAGCAAGAGACCCAGTACTTC. Translating gives CASSRAGQQETQYF.

This chain joins TRBV5-8 and TRBJ2-4, with a possible D match to TRBD2 (5 bases). CDR3 length equals 13 residues. Germline CDR1 reads SGHTS; CDR2 reads YDEGEE. Trimming removed 6 bases at V and 9 bases at J, with 16 bases between. The CDR3 is CASNEGDLGIQYF. The CDR3 nucleotides read TGTGCCAGCAACGAGGGAGATTTGGGCATTCAGTACTTC.

The CDR3 DNA follows: TGTGCCAGCAGCGAAAGCGGGTTTGGCACAGATACGCAGTATTTT. Its translation is CASSESGFGTDTQYF. The chain uses TRBV7-3 and TRBJ2-3; a possible D gene is TRBD2 (6 bases). The CDR3 totals 15 residues. V lost 5 bases and J 1 base, leaving 13 bases between the germline ends. CDR1 is SGHTA, CDR2 FQGTGA, per germline. The entire variable domain, with the rest obtained from reference TRBV7-3 and TRBJ2-3, is as follows: GAGVSQTPSNKVTEKGKYVELRCDPISGHTALYWYRQSLGQGPEFLIYFQGTGAADDSGLPNDRFFAVRPEGSVSTLKIQRTERGDSAVYLCASSESGFGTDTQYFGPGTRLTVL.

V usage is TRBV29-1 and J usage is TRBJ2-7; TRBD2 matches at 10 bases. The junction had 8 bases not matched to a gene; V was cut back by 7 bases and J by 2 bases. Germline V gene lookup returns CDR1 SQVTM and CDR2 ANQGSEA. The CDR3 consists of 14 residues. Here the CDR3 reads CSAQTAGGAYEQYF. CDR3 DNA: TGCAGCGCCCAAACAGCGGGAGGGGCCTACGAGCAGTACTTC.

The chain employs TRBV7-9 and TRBJ2-7; D gene unclear. V dropped 4 bases and J dropped 7 bases, with 8 bases sitting between them. CDR3 size: 11 residues. CDR1 SEHNR and CDR2 FQNEAQ come from the germline V gene (reference sequence). The CDR3, as DNA: TGTGCCAGCAGCTCCTATGAGGAGCAGTACTTC. Protein sequence: CASSSYEEQYF.

The V call is TRBV6-6, the J call TRBJ2-7, with TRBD1 matching 7 bases. Germline CDR1 MNHNY, CDR2 SVGAGI (reference sequence). Trimming at V came to 6 bases and at J to 3 bases, leaving 5 bases not matched to a gene. This CDR3 has 13 residues. As DNA, the CDR3 is TGTGCCAGCAGCGTAGGGACAGTCTACGAGCAGTACTTC. Protein: CASSVGTVYEQYF.

The chain has TRBV2 and TRBJ1-1, with D possibly being TRBD1 (5 bases). The CDR3 has 14 amino acids. From germline, CDR1 is SNHLY and CDR2 FYNNEI. The V end lost 6 bases, the J end lost 0 bases, and 11 bases lay between the germline ends. In DNA, the CDR3 is TGTGCCAGCAGCGAACAGGATTTGAACACTGAAGCTTTCTTT. This codes for CASSEQDLNTEAFF.

The J gene is TRBJ2-1, the V gene TRBV7-2; D may be TRBD1 or TRBD2 (5 bases each). With 1 base removed from V and 5 bases from J, the gap between germline ends came to 9 bases. The CDR3 totals 14 residues. The germline CDR1 and CDR2 sequences are SGHTA and FQGNSA. CDR3 in amino acids: CASSLGGTDNEQFF. The CDR3 DNA is TGTGCCAGCAGCTTAGGAGGGACCGACAATGAGCAGTTCTTC.

V usage is TRBV10-3 and J usage is TRBJ1-2; 9 bases are a match to TRBD1. CDR1 is ENHRY and CDR2 is SYGVKD in the germline V gene. J lost 8 bases, V lost 3 bases, and 7 bases had no gene match. The CDR3 consists of 14 residues. The CDR3 loop is CAISDLQGAHGYTF. CDR3 DNA: TGTGCCATCAGTGACTTACAGGGGGCTCACGGCTACACCTTC.

The chain recombines TRBV27 with TRBJ1-3; no clear D. The CDR3 totals 15 residues. Germline CDR1 and CDR2: MNHEY and SMNVEV (reference sequence). Trimming took 5 bases from V and 0 from J, leaving 11 bases between them. The CDR3 reads CASSRMGNSGNTIYF. The CDR3 DNA sequence: TGTGCCAGCAGTCGAATGGGGAACTCTGGAAACACCATATATTTT.

This clone was counted a single time. V gene TRBV13 combines with J gene TRBJ1-2; the match to TRBD1 covers 9 bases. The CDR3 totals 15 residues. V dropped 3 bases and J dropped 1; count of bases not matched to a gene: 3. Germline CDR1 and CDR2: PRHDT and FYEKMQ (reference sequence). For the CDR3, the DNA is TGTGCCAGCAGCTTCGGGGACAGGGATAACTATGGCTACACCTTC. Its translation is CASSFGDRDNYGYTF.

V is TRBV30 and J is TRBJ2-2; D not resolved. Looked up from germline, CDR1 is GTSNPN and CDR2 is SVGIG (reference sequence). The CDR3 covers 13 residues. V shed 7 bases and J shed 7 bases, with 16 bases lying between them. The CDR3 region has the DNA TGTGCCTCATCGGCCAGTTACAACGGGGAGCTGTTTTTT. Its translation is CASSASYNGELFF.

This chain uses TRBV19 with TRBJ1-4; a possible D gene is TRBD1 (5 bases). Trimming stripped 8 bases from V and 4 bases from J, with 20 bases between. Germline CDR1 is LNHDA and CDR2 is SQIVND (reference sequence). CDR3 length equals 16 residues. The CDR3 bases are TGTGCCAGTGGGGATTCTCAGGGAGCAAATAATGAAAAACTGTTTTTT. This translates into CASGDSQGANNEKLFF.

This sequence joins TRBV7-9 and TRBJ2-7; D is tentatively TRBD1 or TRBD2 (5 bases each). The CDR3 is 13 amino acids. CDR1 is SEHNR and CDR2 is FQNEAQ in the germline V gene (reference sequence). Trimming took 1 base from V and 3 from J, leaving 7 bases between them. DNA for the CDR3: TGTGCCAGCAGCTTAGGGGGGATCTACGAGCAGTACTTC. Its translation: CASSLGGIYEQYF.

The chain uses TRBV5-1 and TRBJ1-2, with D possibly TRBD1 on 5 matching bases. This CDR3 has 13 amino acids. Germline assignment: CDR1 SGHRS and CDR2 YFSETQ. Trimming took 4 bases from V and 1 from J, leaving 8 bases between them. The CDR3, as DNA: TGCGCCAGCAGCGAGGACAATAACTATGGCTACACCTTC. Its protein product is CASSEDNNYGYTF.

The chain couples TRBV6-6 to TRBJ2-1; 12 bases are shared with TRBD2. Germline assignment: CDR1 MNHNY and CDR2 SVGAGI (reference sequence). The J segment lost 7 bases and the V segment lost 8 bases, leaving 9 bases of the junction unmatched. This CDR3 region has 15 residues. The CDR3 spells CASRGLAGTLNEQFF. CDR3 coding DNA: TGTGCCAGCCGTGGACTAGCGGGAACGCTGAATGAGCAGTTCTTC.

This chain connects TRBV5-6 to TRBJ1-1, with D tentatively TRBD1 (5 bases). The V and J ends lost 1 base and 7 bases respectively, with 11 bases between them. This CDR3 region has 13 residues. Germline CDR1 reads SGHDT; CDR2 reads YYEEEE. CDR3 sequence: CASSLLRAGEAFF. The CDR3 coding sequence is TGTGCCAGCAGCTTGCTCAGGGCAGGTGAAGCTTTCTTT. Full variable domain (outside the CDR3, taken from reference TRBV5-6 and TRBJ1-1): DAGVTQSPTHLIKTRGQQVTLRCSPKSGHDTVSWYQQALGQGPQFIFQYYEEEERQRGNFPDRFSGHQFPNYSSELNVNALLLGDSALYLCASSLLRAGEAFFGQGTRLTVV.